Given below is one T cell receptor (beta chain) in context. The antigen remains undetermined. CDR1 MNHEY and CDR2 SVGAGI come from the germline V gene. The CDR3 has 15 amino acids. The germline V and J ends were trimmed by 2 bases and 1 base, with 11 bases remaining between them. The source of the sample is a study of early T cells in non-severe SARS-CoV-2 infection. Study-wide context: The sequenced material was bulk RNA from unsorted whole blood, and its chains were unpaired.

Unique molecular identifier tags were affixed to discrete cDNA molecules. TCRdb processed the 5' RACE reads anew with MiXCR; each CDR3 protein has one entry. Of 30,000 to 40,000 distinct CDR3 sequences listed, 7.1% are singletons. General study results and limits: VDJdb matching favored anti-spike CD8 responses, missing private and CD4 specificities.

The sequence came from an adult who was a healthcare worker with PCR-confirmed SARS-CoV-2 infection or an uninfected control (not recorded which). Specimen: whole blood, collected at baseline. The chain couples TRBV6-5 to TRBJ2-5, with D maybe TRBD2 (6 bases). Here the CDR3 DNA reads TGTGCCAGCAGTTACAGCATGGAGGGCCAAGAGACCCAGTACTTC. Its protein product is CASSYSMEGQETQYF.